This T cell receptor (beta chain) was obtained from a study of chemoradiotherapy in HPV16-positive cancers. General study points: During treatment, candidate HPV-specific clones and E7-related motifs expanded in tumor. For HPV16-positive patients, expanding HPV-responsive T cells associated with longer recurrence-free survival. The functional HPV-specific definition rests on just two HPV16-positive patients.

Profiled with immunoSEQ multiplex PCR; TCRdb holds only in-frame clones, not every one. The profile shows about 67,000 clones, more than 70% of them singletons. Germline V gives CDR1 SQVTM, CDR2 ANQGSEA. The V end was cut by 1 base, the J end by 0 bases, with 11 bases between. The CDR3 loop spans 15 amino acids. This clone occurred once. Its specificity is not known. This chain connects TRBV29-1 to TRBJ2-3; D possibly uses TRBD1 or TRBD2 (5 bases each). The receptor was isolated from a human donor with HPV-associated anogenital cancer. Here the sequenced sample was blood, taken from a patient who underwent chemoradiotherapy. CDR3 nucleotides: TGCAGCGTTGAAGGGGGGATCGCTAGCACAGATACGCAGTATTTT. Encoded protein: CSVEGGIASTDTQYF.